This TCR beta chain emerged from a study of blood T cells in healthy people across ages (dated by TCRdb to between 2014 and 2016). Regarding the complete study: In model experiments, roughly one uniquely barcoded TCR beta cDNA molecule per two T cells was captured by template switching. The study measured age-related changes in TCR beta repertoire diversity using deep sequencing normalized with unique cDNA molecular identifiers. Four age groups were formed from the donors: young (average approximately 17 years), middle-aged (approximately 39), aged (about 62) and long-lived (roughly 88). To avoid experimental bias, donors of different ages were spread randomly across the sequencing lanes. Two additional independent replicas of 1 million unique cDNA reads from the same blood draw were analyzed for two donors (one aged 18 to 30 and one aged 80 or older).

The roughly 42 donors, aged about 6 to 95 years, were systemically healthy Caucasian individuals from Russia. About 9.1 milliliters of peripheral blood were collected from each donor into EDTA-treated Vacutainer tubes. PBMCs were isolated by Ficoll-Paque density-gradient centrifugation, with at least 6.5 million obtained per sample. Trizol reagent was used to extract total RNA from the PBMCs, yielding at least 6 micrograms per sample. For every donor, an aliquot of PBMCs went through flow cytometry to measure the percentages of naive CD45RAhigh/CD27high T cells. Results the study describes overall, beyond this receptor: As age increased, observed TCR beta diversity per million T cells dropped in a roughly linear way, and a significant reduction was already evident by age 40. Conclusive comparison of naive and antigen-experienced compartments was prevented by the profiling of bulk unsorted PBMCs. Total diversity estimates from one million sequenced T cells were considered lower bounds and underestimates. The CMV infection status of donors was not known, potentially confounding age-related changes in expanded clonotypes. There was a strong correlation between observed TCR beta diversity and the percentage of naive T cells measured by flow cytometry. Compared with the aged group, more naive CD4+ T cells, fewer expanded clones and increased TCR diversity were shown by the long-lived group, suggesting age selection.

The library was prepared using 5' RACE. The reads were generated on an Illumina HiSeq 2500. A second PCR of 7 to 11 cycles was performed with a sample-barcoded 5' primer and a J-beta primer mix. A template-switch 5' adaptor carrying 12 random nucleotides introduced a unique molecular identifier onto each TCR beta cDNA molecule. Each sample yielded at least 3 million CDR3-containing paired-end reads. All of the RNA was converted into first-strand cDNA using the Mint cDNA synthesis kit, with a TRBC-specific oligonucleotide serving as the primer. After uracil-DNA glycosylase treatment, a first 18-cycle PCR used universal primers M1SS and BC2_uni_R on all cDNA. Concerning the study's data processing: Normalization of each sample was performed by random selection of 1 million high-quality reads, each carrying a distinct molecular identifier. Instead of being binned into consensus sequences, reads that shared molecular identifiers were thrown out. MiTCR, run with a Q25 quality threshold and the strictest error-elimination algorithm, handled CDR3 identification, clonotype clustering and error correction. A nonparametric unseen species model using Euler transformation provided a lower-bound estimate of total TCR beta diversity. TCRdb cleaned the public reads at Q25 with fastp, built clones with MiXCR and kept in-frame beta chains. Identical CDR3 protein sequences are pooled into one entry, listed with their most common genes and DNA. For this entry, the V and J calls and clone size follow TCRdb and not the study's own pipeline. Counted in this sample were 950,000 to 1,200,000 distinct CDR3 sequences; roughly two fifths of them appeared once. Approximately 14% of the sample goes to the ten largest clones.

Turning to this clonotype: Its antigen specificity is not known. Germline is not matched at one junction end, which may reflect a read error.

The CDR3 goes from the cysteine to the phenylalanine over 15 residues. The read is trimmed to its CDR3 DNA, 45 bases read in frame from base 1. The sequence is built from TRBV12-3 or TRBV12-4 and TRBJ1-3; TRBD1 is a weak D gene call, 5 bases matching. The receptor's source is a man younger than 30 in good health. Sequences were obtained from blood. The DNA sequence is given as TGTGCCAGCAGTTTGACCCAGGGCAAAGGAAGCACCATATATTTT. The encoded protein is CASSLTQGKGSTIYF.